This T cell receptor (beta chain) was identified in a study of T cells in Graves' hyperthyroidism and ophthalmopathy. Researchers amplified the TCR beta CDR3 regions from RNA transcripts. HTBI primers drove first-round RT-PCR of the TCR CDR3. Using its own MiXCR run on the multiplex PCR reads, TCRdb lists one record per CDR3 protein. Of approximately 560,000 distinct CDR3 sequences in the sample, 15% to 19% were seen once. At least ten counts were recorded for this clonotype. The ends lost 2 bases at V and 2 bases at J; junction bases unmatched: 8. This CDR3 comprises 16 residues. Sample: blood. The clonotype originates from a woman between 25 and 40 years old with Graves' hyperthyroidism. V usage is TRBV12-3 or TRBV12-4 and J usage is TRBJ2-7; 8 bases line up with TRBD2. The CDR3 DNA reads TGTGCCAGCAGTTTATGGTCGGGGGGGGGAACCTACGAGCAGTACTTC. Translating it yields CASSLWSGGGTYEQYF.